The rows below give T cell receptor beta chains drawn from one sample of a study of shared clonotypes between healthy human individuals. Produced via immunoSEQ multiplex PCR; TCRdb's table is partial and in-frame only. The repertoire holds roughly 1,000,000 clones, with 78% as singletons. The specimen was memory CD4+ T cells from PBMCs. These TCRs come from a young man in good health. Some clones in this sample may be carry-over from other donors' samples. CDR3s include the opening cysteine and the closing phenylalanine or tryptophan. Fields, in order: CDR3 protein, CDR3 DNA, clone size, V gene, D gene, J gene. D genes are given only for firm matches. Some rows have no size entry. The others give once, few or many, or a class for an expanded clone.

CDR3 protein: CSVEEGFSTDTQYF; CDR3 DNA: TGCAGCGTTGAAGAGGGTTTTAGCACAGATACGCAGTATTTT; clone size: -; V gene: TRBV29-1; D gene: -; J gene: TRBJ2-3
CDR3 protein: CASSLEGAFTDTQYF; CDR3 DNA: TGCGCCAGCAGCTTGGAGGGGGCTTTCACAGATACGCAGTATTTT; clone size: -; V gene: TRBV5-1; D gene: TRBD1; J gene: TRBJ2-3
CDR3 protein: CALLPGQGASEAFF; CDR3 DNA: TGTGCTTTACTCCCGGGACAGGGGGCTTCTGAAGCTTTCTTT; clone size: -; V gene: TRBV28; D gene: TRBD1; J gene: TRBJ1-1
CDR3 protein: CASSQDRAVEQFF; CDR3 DNA: TGCGCCAGCAGCCAAGATCGGGCAGTTGAGCAGTTCTTC; clone size: -; V gene: TRBV4-3; D gene: -; J gene: TRBJ2-1
CDR3 protein: CASSITAGGETGELFF; CDR3 DNA: TGTGCCAGTAGTATAACAGCGGGAGGAGAGACCGGGGAGCTGTTTTTT; clone size: few; V gene: TRBV19; D gene: TRBD2; J gene: TRBJ2-2
CDR3 protein: CASSETIADTQYF; CDR3 DNA: TGTGCCAGCAGCGAGACCATAGCAGATACGCAGTATTTT; clone size: few; V gene: TRBV5-5; D gene: -; J gene: TRBJ2-3
CDR3 protein: CASSFSRGTEAFF; CDR3 DNA: TGTGCCAGCAGCTTTTCCAGGGGCACTGAAGCTTTCTTT; clone size: few; V gene: TRBV11-2; D gene: -; J gene: TRBJ1-1
CDR3 protein: CASSIDLRTSGLETQYF; CDR3 DNA: TGTGCCAGTAGTATAGATCTTCGGACTAGCGGGCTGGAGACCCAGTACTTC; clone size: -; V gene: TRBV19; D gene: TRBD2; J gene: TRBJ2-5
CDR3 protein: CASSPKLAGPYEQYF; CDR3 DNA: TGCGCCAGCAGTCCTAAACTAGCGGGTCCTTACGAGCAGTACTTC; clone size: -; V gene: TRBV5-1; D gene: TRBD2; J gene: TRBJ2-7
CDR3 protein: CAISVSGKGTDTQYF; CDR3 DNA: TGTGCCATCAGTGTCTCAGGGAAGGGCACAGATACGCAGTATTTT; clone size: -; V gene: TRBV10-3; D gene: -; J gene: TRBJ2-3
CDR3 protein: CAWSPLPGSTAQYF; CDR3 DNA: TGTGCCTGGAGTCCTTTACCGGGGTCTACGGCGCAGTATTTT; clone size: -; V gene: TRBV30; D gene: -; J gene: TRBJ2-3
CDR3 protein: CASSSLAFYNEQFF; CDR3 DNA: TGTGCCAGCAGTAGCTTAGCGTTCTACAATGAGCAGTTCTTC; clone size: -; V gene: TRBV6-1; D gene: -; J gene: TRBJ2-1
CDR3 protein: CASSLRDRGSTDTQYF; CDR3 DNA: TGTGCCAGCAGTTTAAGGGACAGGGGTTCCACAGATACGCAGTATTTT; clone size: -; V gene: TRBV27; D gene: TRBD1; J gene: TRBJ2-3
CDR3 protein: CASSPPERGHGYTF; CDR3 DNA: TGTGCCAGCTCACCACCGGAGAGAGGTCATGGCTACACCTTC; clone size: few; V gene: TRBV18; D gene: -; J gene: TRBJ1-2
CDR3 protein: CASSLDGSGANVLTF; CDR3 DNA: TGCGCCAGCAGCTTGGACGGAAGTGGGGCCAACGTCCTGACTTTC; clone size: -; V gene: TRBV5-1; D gene: -; J gene: TRBJ2-6
CDR3 protein: CASSHPQRKAEAFF; CDR3 DNA: TGTGCCAGCAGCCACCCCCAGCGCAAGGCTGAAGCTTTCTTT; clone size: -; V gene: TRBV7-9; D gene: -; J gene: TRBJ1-1
CDR3 protein: CASSRLAGGSTDTQYF; CDR3 DNA: TGTGCCAGCAGCCGACTAGCGGGAGGGAGTACAGATACGCAGTATTTT; clone size: -; V gene: TRBV7-3; D gene: TRBD2; J gene: TRBJ2-3
CDR3 protein: CASSWDRLYEQYF; CDR3 DNA: TGTGCCAGCAGCTGGGACAGATTATACGAGCAGTACTTC; clone size: -; V gene: TRBV7-2; D gene: TRBD1; J gene: TRBJ2-7
CDR3 protein: CSALATEAFF; CDR3 DNA: TGCAGTGCTTTGGCCACTGAAGCTTTCTTT; clone size: -; V gene: TRBV20-1; D gene: -; J gene: TRBJ1-1
CDR3 protein: CASSQVGAGAKETQYF; CDR3 DNA: TGCGCCAGCAGCCAAGTCGGCGCGGGAGCCAAAGAGACCCAGTACTTC; clone size: -; V gene: TRBV4-1; D gene: TRBD2; J gene: TRBJ2-5